The T cell receptor beta chain under discussion was sequenced for a study of TIL therapy for anti-PD-1-resistant metastatic lung cancer. Findings and caveats of the study: After infusion, TIL clonotypes partly replaced peripheral T cells and declined over months. Treatment-naive, never-smoker and oncogene-addicted patients were overrepresented in this highly selected cohort.

The libraries were made with immunoSEQ v3. Sequencing depth was 1.9 million or so read pairs for survey level, about 5-6.5 million for deep. Measured with immunoSEQ multiplex PCR; TCRdb has only the in-frame clones, and not every one. The sample yields 50,000 to 65,000 clones, over 75% seen once. This CDR3 has 15 amino acids. Trimming left V 6 bases short and J 2 bases short, with 13 bases between. In germline, CDR1 is LNHDA, CDR2 SQIVND (reference sequence). Time point of the sample: pre-treatment sample, taken before nivolumab and TIL therapy. Comment on this clone: Its antigen is not identified.

The chain links TRBV19 to TRBJ1-4; tentatively, D is TRBD1 (5 bases). The TCR comes from a person aged 25 to 85 with non-small cell lung cancer. The sequences come from blood, collected at baseline. CDR3 protein: CASRGLTATNEKLFF. CDR3 coding DNA: TGTGCCAGTAGAGGGCTGACAGCGACTAATGAAAAACTGTTTTTT.